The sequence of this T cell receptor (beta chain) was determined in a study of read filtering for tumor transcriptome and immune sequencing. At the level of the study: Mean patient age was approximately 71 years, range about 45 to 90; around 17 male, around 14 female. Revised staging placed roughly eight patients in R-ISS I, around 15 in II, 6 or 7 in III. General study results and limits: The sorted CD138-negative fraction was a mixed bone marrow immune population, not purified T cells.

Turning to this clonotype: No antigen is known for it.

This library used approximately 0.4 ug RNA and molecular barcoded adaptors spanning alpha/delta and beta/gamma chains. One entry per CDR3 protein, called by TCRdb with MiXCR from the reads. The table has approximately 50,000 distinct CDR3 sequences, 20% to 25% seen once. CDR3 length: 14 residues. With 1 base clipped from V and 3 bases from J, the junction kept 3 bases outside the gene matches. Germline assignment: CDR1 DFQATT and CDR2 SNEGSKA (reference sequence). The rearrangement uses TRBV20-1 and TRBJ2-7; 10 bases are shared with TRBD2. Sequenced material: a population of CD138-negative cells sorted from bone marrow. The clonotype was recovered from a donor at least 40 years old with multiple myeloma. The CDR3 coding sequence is TGCAGTGCTAGAGCCCTAGCGGGGGACTACGAGCAGTACTTC. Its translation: CSARALAGDYEQYF.